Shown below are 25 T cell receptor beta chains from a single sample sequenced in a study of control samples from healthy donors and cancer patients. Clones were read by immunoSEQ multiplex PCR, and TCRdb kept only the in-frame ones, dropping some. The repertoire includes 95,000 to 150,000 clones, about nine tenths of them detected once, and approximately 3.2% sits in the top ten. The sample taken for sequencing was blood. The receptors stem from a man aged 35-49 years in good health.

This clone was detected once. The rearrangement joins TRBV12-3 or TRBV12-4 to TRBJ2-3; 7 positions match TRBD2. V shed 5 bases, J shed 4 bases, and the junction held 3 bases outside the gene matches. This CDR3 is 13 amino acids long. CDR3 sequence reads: CASSLGLPDTQYF. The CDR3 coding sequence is TGTGCCAGCAGTCTGGGACTACCAGATACGCAGTATTTT.

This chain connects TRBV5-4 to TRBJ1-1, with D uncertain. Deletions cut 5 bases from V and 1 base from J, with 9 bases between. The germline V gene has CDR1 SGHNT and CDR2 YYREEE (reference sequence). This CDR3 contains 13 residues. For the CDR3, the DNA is TGTGCCAGCAGGCTCTATAAGAACACTGAAGCTTTCTTT. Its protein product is CASRLYKNTEAFF. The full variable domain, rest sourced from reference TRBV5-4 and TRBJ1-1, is ETGVTQSPTHLIKTRGQQVTLRCSSQSGHNTVSWYQQALGQGPQFIFQYYREEENGRGNFPPRFSGLQFPNYSSELNVNALELDDSALYLCASRLYKNTEAFFGQGTRLTVV.

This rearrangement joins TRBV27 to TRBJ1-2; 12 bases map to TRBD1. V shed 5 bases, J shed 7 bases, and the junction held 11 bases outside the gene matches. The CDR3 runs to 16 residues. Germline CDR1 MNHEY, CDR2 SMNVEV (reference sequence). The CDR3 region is CASSRQMGQGASGYTF. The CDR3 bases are TGTGCCAGCAGTAGGCAAATGGGACAGGGGGCCTCTGGCTACACCTTC.

CDR3 DNA sequence: TGCGCCAGCAGCCAAGATCCCGGACAGGGGGCACCCGACACCTTC. Its protein is CASSQDPGQGAPDTF. This chain uses TRBV4-1 with TRBJ1-2, with 11 bases identical to TRBD1. V was pared by 0 bases and J by 12 bases, with 9 bases of the junction left unmatched. CDR3 size: 15 residues. Germline V gives CDR1 MGHRA, CDR2 YSYEKL.

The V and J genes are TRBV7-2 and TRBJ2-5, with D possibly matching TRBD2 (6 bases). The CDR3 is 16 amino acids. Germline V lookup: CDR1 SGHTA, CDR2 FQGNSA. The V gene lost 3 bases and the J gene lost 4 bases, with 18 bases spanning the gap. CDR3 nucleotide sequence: TGTGCCAGCAGCTTGGGTATTGTGAGGAGGGGAGAGACCCAGTACTTC. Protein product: CASSLGIVRRGETQYF.

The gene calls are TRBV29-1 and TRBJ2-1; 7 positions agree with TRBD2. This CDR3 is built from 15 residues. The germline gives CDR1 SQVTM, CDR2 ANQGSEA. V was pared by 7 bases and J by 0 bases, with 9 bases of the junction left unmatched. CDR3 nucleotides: TGCAGCGGAGCGGGGCAACAGAGCTCCTACAATGAGCAGTTCTTC. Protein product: CSGAGQQSSYNEQFF.

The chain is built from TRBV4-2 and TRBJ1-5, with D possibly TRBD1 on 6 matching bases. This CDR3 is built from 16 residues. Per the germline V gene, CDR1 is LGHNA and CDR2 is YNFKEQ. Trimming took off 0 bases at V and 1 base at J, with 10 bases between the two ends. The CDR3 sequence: CASSQDPDRSNQPQHF. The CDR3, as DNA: TGTGCCAGCAGCCAAGATCCGGACAGAAGCAATCAGCCCCAGCATTTT.

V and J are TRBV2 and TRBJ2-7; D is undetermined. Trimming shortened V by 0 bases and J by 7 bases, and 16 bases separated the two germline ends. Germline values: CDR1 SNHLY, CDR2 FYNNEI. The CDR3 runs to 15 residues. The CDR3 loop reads CASSEAGAAAREQYF. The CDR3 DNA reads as TGTGCCAGCAGTGAAGCTGGTGCCGCCGCGCGAGAGCAGTACTTC.

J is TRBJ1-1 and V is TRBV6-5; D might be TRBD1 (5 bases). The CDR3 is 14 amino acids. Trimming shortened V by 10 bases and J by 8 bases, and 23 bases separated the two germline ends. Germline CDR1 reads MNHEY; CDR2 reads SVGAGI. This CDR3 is CATGTAGTEAEAFF. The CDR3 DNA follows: TGTGCCACCGGGACCGCCGGGACCGAGGCCGAAGCTTTCTTT.

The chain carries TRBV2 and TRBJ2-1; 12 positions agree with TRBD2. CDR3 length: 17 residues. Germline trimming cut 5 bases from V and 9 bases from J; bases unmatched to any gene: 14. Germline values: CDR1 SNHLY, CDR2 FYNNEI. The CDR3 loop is CASSPQALAGGLGEQFF. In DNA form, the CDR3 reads TGTGCCAGCAGTCCACAAGCTCTAGCGGGGGGGCTCGGTGAGCAGTTCTTC. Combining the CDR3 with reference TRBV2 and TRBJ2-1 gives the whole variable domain EPEVTQTPSHQVTQMGQEVILRCVPISNHLYFYWYRQILGQKVEFLVSFYNNEISEKSEIFDDQFSVERPDGSNFTLKIRSTKLEDSAMYFCASSPQALAGGLGEQFFGPGTRLTVL.

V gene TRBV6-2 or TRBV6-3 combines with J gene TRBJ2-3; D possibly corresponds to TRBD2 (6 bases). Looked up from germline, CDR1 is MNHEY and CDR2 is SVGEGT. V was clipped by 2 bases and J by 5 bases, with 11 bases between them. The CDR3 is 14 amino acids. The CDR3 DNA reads TGTGCCAGCAGTTACGGCGGGGTCGGAGATACGCAGTATTTT. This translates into CASSYGGVGDTQYF.

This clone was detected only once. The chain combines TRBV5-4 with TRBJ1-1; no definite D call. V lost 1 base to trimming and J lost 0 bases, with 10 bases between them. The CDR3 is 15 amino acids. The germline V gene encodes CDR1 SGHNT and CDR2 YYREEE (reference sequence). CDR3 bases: TGTGCCAGCAGCTTGTACGGAGCCTTGAACACTGAAGCTTTCTTT. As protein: CASSLYGALNTEAFF.

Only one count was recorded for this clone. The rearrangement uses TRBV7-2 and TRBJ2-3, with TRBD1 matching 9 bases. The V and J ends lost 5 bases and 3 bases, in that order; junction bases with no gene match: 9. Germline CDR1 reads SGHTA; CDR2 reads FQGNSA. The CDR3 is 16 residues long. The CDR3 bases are TGTGCCAGCAGCAAACACAGGGGGCGTGTGACAGATACGCAGTATTTT. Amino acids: CASSKHRGRVTDTQYF.

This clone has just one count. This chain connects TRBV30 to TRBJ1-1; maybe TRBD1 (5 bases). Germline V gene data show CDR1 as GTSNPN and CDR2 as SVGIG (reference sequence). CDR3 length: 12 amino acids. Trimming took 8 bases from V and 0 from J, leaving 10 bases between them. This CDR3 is CAGGRMNTEAFF. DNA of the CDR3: TGTGCCGGGGGACGGATGAACACTGAAGCTTTCTTT.

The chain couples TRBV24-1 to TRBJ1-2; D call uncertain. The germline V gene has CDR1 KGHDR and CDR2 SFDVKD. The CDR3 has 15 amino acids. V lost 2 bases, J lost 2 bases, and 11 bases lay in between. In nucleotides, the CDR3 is TGTGCCACCAGTGATTCCGCGGTAACCAACTATGGCTACACCTTC. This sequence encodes CATSDSAVTNYGYTF.

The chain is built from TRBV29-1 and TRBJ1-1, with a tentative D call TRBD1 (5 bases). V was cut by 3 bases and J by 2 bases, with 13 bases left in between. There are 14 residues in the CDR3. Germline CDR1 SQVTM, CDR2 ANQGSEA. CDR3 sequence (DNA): TGCAGCGTTGAGTTTCGGGGCGCTAACACTGAAGCTTTCTTT. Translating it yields CSVEFRGANTEAFF.

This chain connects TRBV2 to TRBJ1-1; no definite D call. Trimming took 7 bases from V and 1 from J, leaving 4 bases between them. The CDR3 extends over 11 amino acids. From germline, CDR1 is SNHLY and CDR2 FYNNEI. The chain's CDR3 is CASTGNTEAFF. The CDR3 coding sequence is TGTGCCAGCACCGGGAACACTGAAGCTTTCTTT.

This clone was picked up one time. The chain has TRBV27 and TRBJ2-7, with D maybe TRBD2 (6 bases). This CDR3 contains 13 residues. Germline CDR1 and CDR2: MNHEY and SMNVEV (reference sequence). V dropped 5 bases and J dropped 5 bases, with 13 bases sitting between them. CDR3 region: CASSVRPGDEQYF. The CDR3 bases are TGTGCCAGCAGTGTGAGGCCGGGAGACGAGCAGTACTTC.

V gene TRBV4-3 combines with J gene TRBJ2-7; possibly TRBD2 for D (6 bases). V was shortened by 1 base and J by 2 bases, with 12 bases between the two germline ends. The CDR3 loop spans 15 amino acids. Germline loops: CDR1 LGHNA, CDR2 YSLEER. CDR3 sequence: CASSQVRTIPYEQYF. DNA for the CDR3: TGCGCCAGCAGCCAAGTAAGGACTATTCCCTACGAGCAGTACTTC.

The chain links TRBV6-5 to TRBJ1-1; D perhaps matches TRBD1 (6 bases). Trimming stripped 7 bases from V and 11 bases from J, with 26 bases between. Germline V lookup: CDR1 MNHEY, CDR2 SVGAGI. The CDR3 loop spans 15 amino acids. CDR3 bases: TGTGCCAGCACGAGCGGGGGGCGACTCCATACCGGGGCTTTCTTT. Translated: CASTSGGRLHTGAFF.

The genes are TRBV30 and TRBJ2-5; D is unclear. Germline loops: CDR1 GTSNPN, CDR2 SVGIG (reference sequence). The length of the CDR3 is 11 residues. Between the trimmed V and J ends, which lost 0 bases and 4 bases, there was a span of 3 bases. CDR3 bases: TGTGCCTGGAGTGTAACAGAGACCCAGTACTTC. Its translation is CAWSVTETQYF.

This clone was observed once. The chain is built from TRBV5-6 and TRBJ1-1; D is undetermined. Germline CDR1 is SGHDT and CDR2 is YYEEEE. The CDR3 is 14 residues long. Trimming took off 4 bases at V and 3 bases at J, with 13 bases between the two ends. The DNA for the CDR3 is TGTGCCAGCAGCCCCTTAGGTGGGGACACTGAAGCTTTCTTT. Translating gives CASSPLGGDTEAFF.

The CDR3 sequence: CASSLWVGGSYNEQFF. DNA for the CDR3: TGTGCCAGCAGTTTGTGGGTGGGGGGCTCCTACAATGAGCAGTTCTTC. The chain employs TRBV27 and TRBJ2-1, with D possibly being TRBD2 (6 bases). Trimming cost V 3 bases and J 0 bases, with 12 bases left between them. The germline V gene encodes CDR1 MNHEY and CDR2 SMNVEV (reference sequence). The CDR3 contains 16 residues.

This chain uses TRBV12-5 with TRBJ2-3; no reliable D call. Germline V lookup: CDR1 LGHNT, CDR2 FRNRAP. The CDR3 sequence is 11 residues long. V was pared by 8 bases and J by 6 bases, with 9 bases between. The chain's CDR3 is CASSFRDTQYF. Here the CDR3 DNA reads TGTGCTAGTTCGTTCAGGGATACGCAGTATTTT.

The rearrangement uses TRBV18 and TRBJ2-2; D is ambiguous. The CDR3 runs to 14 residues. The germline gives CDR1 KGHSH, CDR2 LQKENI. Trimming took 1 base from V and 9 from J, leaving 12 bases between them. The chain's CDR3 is CASSPRTPSWELFF. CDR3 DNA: TGTGCCAGCTCACCACGTACTCCATCCTGGGAGCTGTTTTTT. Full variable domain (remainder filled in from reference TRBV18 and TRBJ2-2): NAGVMQNPRHLVRRRGQEARLRCSPMKGHSHVYWYRQLPEEGLKFMVYLQKENIIDESGMPKERFSAEFPKEGPSILRIQQVVRGDSAAYFCASSPRTPSWELFFGEGSRLTVL.